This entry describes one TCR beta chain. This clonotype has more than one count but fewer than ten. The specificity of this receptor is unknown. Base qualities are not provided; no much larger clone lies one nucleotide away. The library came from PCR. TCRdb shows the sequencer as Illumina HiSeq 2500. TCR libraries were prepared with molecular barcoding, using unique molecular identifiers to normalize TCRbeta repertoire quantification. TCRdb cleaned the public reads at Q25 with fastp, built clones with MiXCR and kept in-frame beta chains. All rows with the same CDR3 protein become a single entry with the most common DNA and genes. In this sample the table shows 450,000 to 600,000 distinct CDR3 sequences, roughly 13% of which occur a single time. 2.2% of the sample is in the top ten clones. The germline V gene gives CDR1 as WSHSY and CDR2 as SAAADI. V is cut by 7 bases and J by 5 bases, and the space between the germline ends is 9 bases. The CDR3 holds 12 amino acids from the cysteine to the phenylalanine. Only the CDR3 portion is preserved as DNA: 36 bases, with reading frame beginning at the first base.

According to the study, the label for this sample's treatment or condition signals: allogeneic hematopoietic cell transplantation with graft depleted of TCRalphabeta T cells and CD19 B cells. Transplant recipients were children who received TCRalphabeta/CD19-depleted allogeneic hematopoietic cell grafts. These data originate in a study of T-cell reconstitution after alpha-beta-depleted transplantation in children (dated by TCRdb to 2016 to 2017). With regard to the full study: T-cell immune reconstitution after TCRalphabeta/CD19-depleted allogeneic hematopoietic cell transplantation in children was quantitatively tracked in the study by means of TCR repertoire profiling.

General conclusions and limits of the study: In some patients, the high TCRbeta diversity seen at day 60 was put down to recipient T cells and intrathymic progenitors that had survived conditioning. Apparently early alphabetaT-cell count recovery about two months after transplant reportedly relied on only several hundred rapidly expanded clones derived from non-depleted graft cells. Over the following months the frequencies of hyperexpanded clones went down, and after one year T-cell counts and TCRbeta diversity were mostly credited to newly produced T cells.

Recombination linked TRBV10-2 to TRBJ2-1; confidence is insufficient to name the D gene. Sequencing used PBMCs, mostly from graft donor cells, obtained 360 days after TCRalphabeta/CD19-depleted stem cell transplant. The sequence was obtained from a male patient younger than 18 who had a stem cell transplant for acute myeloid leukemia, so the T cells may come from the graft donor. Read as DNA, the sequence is TGCGCCAGCATGGCGGTAGACAATGAGCAGTTCTTC. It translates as CASMAVDNEQFF.